Presented here are 10 T cell receptor beta chains from one specimen sequenced in a study of spatial heterogeneity in lung cancer. Findings of the study overall: Counts of expanded intratumoral alpha and beta TCRs tracked tumor mutation counts.

No antigens are known for them. TCRdb used MiXCR to reprocess the 5' RACE reads, holding one entry per CDR3 protein. The sample carries 9,500 to 10,000 distinct CDR3 sequences, 5.5% to 7% recorded once. The time point was: sample taken at primary tumor resection. The sequenced sample was lung tumor tissue, obtained at surgery. These receptors all stem from a male donor with early-stage non-small cell lung cancer.

This clonotype was picked up many times. Being off target in a library aimed at alpha chains, this beta chain has a size of little meaning. The chain combines TRBV5-6 with TRBJ2-2; D possibly corresponds to TRBD1 (5 bases). In germline, CDR1 is SGHDT, CDR2 YYEEEE. The V end lost 0 bases, the J end lost 2 bases, and 14 bases lay between the germline ends. The CDR3 consists of 17 residues. CDR3 sequence: CASSLEGQGRNTGELFF. The CDR3 coding sequence is TGTGCCAGCAGCTTGGAAGGGCAGGGCCGAAACACCGGGGAGCTGTTTTTT.

Remarks on this clonotype: As an off-target read in a library built for alpha chains, this beta chain has a frequency of little significance. The rearrangement links TRBV5-1 to TRBJ1-2; weak D call: TRBD1 (6 bases). Germline CDR1 and CDR2: SGHRS and YFSETQ. CDR3 length: 12 amino acids. Trimming cost V 7 bases and J 3 bases, with 10 bases left between them. CDR3 loop: CASAPGDYGYTF. CDR3 nucleotides: TGCGCCAGCGCCCCAGGGGACTATGGCTACACCTTC.

This clonotype has ten or more counts. This beta chain represents an off-target read in a library built for alpha chains; its size is of limited meaning. The chain has TRBV10-3 and TRBJ1-6; 8 bases are a match to TRBD1. V gave up 5 bases and J gave up 8 bases; unmatched junction bases: 8. The length of the CDR3 is 15 residues. From germline, CDR1 is ENHRY and CDR2 SYGVKD. The CDR3 sequence is CAISSDRGRDSPLHF. The CDR3 DNA is TGTGCCATCAGTTCAGACAGGGGTAGGGATTCACCCCTCCACTTT.

In this sample, this clonotype turned up a few times. Little can be read into the size of this beta chain, an off-target read in a library designed for alpha chains. This sequence joins TRBV7-9 and TRBJ1-5, with D maybe TRBD1 (6 bases). Germline values: CDR1 SEHNR, CDR2 FQNEAQ (reference sequence). Trimming took off 1 base at V and 7 bases at J, with 14 bases between the two ends. The CDR3 covers 15 residues. The CDR3 loop reads CASSLGGGPGQPQHF. In nucleotides, the CDR3 is TGTGCCAGCAGCTTAGGTGGGGGCCCGGGGCAGCCCCAGCATTTT.

This clonotype was counted many times. This beta chain is off target for a library built for alpha chains, so its abundance means little. The chain uses TRBV28 and TRBJ2-2, with a possible D match to TRBD1 (7 bases). Germline V gene data show CDR1 as MDHEN and CDR2 as SYDVKM. Between the trimmed V and J ends, which lost 5 bases and 8 bases, there was a span of 15 bases. This CDR3 region has 14 residues. The DNA for the CDR3 is TGTGCCAGCAGTACCTCAGGGGGAGGTGGGGAGCTGTTTTTT. It translates to CASSTSGGGGELFF.

By share, this clonotype ranks as medium-sized. This beta chain is a stray read from a library made for alpha chains; its abundance is not meaningful. This chain connects TRBV6-1 to TRBJ1-2; 9 bases are shared with TRBD1. Germline lookup yields CDR1 MNHNS and CDR2 SASEGT. The V and J ends lost 6 bases and 5 bases, in that order; junction bases with no gene match: 10. This CDR3 is 15 amino acids long. CDR3 protein: CASRPGQGDLYGYTF. In nucleotides, the CDR3 is TGTGCCAGCAGGCCGGGACAGGGAGACCTTTATGGCTACACCTTC.

A note on this clonotype: In a library made to pick up alpha chains, this beta chain is a stray read with a size that means little. The chain is built from TRBV9 and TRBJ2-3; D ambiguous. V was trimmed by 4 bases and J by 0 bases, leaving 9 bases between them. Germline V CDR1 and CDR2: SGDLS, YYNGEE. The CDR3 has 14 amino acids. In nucleotides, the CDR3 is TGTGCCAGCAGCCCCCGATCAAGCACAGATACGCAGTATTTT. Protein product: CASSPRSSTDTQYF.

This clonotype was recorded at least ten times. A library made for alpha chains picked up this beta chain off target, so its size means little. The chain carries TRBV20-1 and TRBJ2-7; D possibly corresponds to TRBD1 (7 bases). Trimming took off 6 bases at V and 2 bases at J, with 20 bases between the two ends. CDR1 and CDR2 (germline): DFQATT, SNEGSKA (reference sequence). CDR3 length: 15 amino acids. The CDR3 loop reads CSATQGGLVTYEQYV. The CDR3 DNA reads as TGCAGTGCCACCCAGGGGGGCCTAGTAACCTACGAGCAGTACGTC.

This clonotype was seen ten or more times. Because the library targeted alpha chains, this beta chain is an off-target read whose size means little. This chain connects TRBV3-1 to TRBJ2-3, with TRBD2 matching 16 bases. Germline CDR1 and CDR2: LGHDT and YNNKEL (reference sequence). The V segment lost 5 bases and the J segment 7 bases; nucleotides outside the gene matches: 3. This CDR3 has 15 residues. CDR3 coding DNA: TGTGCCAGCAGCGGGACTAGCGGGGGGGCGAATACGCAGTATTTT. It codes for CASSGTSGGANTQYF.

This clonotype was detected many times. The library was prepared for alpha chains; this beta chain is a stray read, so its frequency means little. Here the CDR3 DNA reads TGTGCCAGCAGCCAGCGATTAGCGGGAAAGACAGATACGCAGTATTTT. This codes for CASSQRLAGKTDTQYF. This chain connects TRBV14 to TRBJ2-3; the match to TRBD2 covers 8 bases. This CDR3 contains 16 residues. V was clipped by 3 bases and J by 3 bases; unmatched bases: 8. The germline CDR1 and CDR2 sequences are SGHDN and FVKESK.